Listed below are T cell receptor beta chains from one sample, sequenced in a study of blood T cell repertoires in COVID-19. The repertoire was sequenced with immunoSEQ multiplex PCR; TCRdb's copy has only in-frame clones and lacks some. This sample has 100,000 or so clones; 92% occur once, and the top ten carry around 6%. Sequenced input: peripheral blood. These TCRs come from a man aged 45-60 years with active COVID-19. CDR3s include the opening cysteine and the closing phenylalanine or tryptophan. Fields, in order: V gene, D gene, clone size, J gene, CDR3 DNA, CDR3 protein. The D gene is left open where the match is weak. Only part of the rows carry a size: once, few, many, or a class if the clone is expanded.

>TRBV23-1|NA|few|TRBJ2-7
TGCGCCAGCAGCCGGGACATCTCCTACGAGCAGTACTTC
CASSRDISYEQYF
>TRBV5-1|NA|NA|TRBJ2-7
TGCGCCAGCAGCGCGGACAGAAGCTACGAGCAGTACTTC
CASSADRSYEQYF
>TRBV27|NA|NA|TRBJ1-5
TGTGCCAGCAGTCCGGGGAGGGAAGCAGGTCAGCCCCAGCATTTT
CASSPGREAGQPQHF
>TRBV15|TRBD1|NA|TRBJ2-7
TGTGCCACCAGCCCCCAATTACCCGGGACAGGGTCCACCCACGAGCAGTACTTC
CATSPQLPGTGSTHEQYF
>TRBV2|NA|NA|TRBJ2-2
TGTGCCAGCAGTTGGGGGCGCCTGACGAACACCGGGGAGCTGTTTTTT
CASSWGRLTNTGELFF
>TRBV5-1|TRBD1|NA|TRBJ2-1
TGCGCCAGCAGCGGAATTCAGGGGGCAGGTGAGCAGTTCTTC
CASSGIQGAGEQFF
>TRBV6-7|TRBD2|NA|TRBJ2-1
TGTGCCAGCAGAAGCGGGGAAAACAATGAGCAGTTCTTC
CASRSGENNEQFF
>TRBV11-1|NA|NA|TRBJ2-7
TGTGCCAGCAGCCTAAACGTCTACGAGCAGTACTTC
CASSLNVYEQYF
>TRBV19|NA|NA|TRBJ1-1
TGTGCCAGTAGTACCGCCCGGGGGGGCACTGAAGCTTTCTTT
CASSTARGGTEAFF
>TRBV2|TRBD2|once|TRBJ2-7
TGTGCCAGCAAGCGGGACTACGAGCAGTACTTC
CASKRDYEQYF
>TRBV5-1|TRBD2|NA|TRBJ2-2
TGCGCCAGCACCCGACTAGCGGGCACTCTTGGGGACACCGGGGAGCTGTTTTTT
CASTRLAGTLGDTGELFF
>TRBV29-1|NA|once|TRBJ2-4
TGCAGCGTTGAAAGCTTTGCGGGCCGAGCCAAAAACATTCAGTACTTC
CSVESFAGRAKNIQYF
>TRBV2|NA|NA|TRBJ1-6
TGTGCCAGCAGTGCCCAAGCCAATTCACCCCTCCACTTT
CASSAQANSPLHF
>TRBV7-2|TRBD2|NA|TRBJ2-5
TGTGCCAGCAGCTTACTTAGCGGGAGTGGAGAGACCCAGTACTTC
CASSLLSGSGETQYF
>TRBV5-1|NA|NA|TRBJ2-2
TGCGCCAGCAGCTTGGCCTTGGGAGACACCGGGGAGCTGTTTTTT
CASSLALGDTGELFF
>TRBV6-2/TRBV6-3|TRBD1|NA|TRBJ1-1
TGTGCCAGCAGTAGGGACAGGGCTGCTGAAGCTTTCTTT
CASSRDRAAEAFF
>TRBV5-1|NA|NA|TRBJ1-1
TGCGCCAGCAGCTTGGCCAACAGCGGGAGGGAAGCTTTCTTT
CASSLANSGREAFF
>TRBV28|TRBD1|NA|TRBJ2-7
TGTGCCAGCAGTTTATCCGGGACAGGCTCCTACGAGCAGTACTTC
CASSLSGTGSYEQYF
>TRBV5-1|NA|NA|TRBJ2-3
TGCGCCAGCAGCTTGGGTACAGGGACTATCACAGATACGCAGTATTTT
CASSLGTGTITDTQYF
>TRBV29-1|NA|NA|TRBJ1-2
TGCAGCGTTGAAACACTGGGTCGGGGGAACTATGGCTACACCTTC
CSVETLGRGNYGYTF